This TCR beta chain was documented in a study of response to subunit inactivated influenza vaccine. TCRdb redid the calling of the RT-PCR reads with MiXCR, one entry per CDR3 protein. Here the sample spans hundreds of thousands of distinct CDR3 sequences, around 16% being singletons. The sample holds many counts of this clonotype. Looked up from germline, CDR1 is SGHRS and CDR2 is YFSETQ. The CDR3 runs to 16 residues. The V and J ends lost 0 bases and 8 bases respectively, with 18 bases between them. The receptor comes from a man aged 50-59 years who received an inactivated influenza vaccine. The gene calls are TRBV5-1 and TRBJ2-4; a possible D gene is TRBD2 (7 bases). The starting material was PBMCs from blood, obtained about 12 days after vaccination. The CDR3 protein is CASSLERGGGHHIQYF. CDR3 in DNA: TGCGCCAGCAGCTTGGAGAGGGGGGGCGGACATCACATTCAGTACTTC. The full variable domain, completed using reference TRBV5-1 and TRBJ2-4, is KAGVTQTPRYLIKTRGQQVTLSCSPISGHRSVSWYQQTPGQGLQFLFEYFSETQRNKGNFPGRFSGRQFSNSRSEMNVSTLELGDSALYLCASSLERGGGHHIQYFGAGTRLSVL.